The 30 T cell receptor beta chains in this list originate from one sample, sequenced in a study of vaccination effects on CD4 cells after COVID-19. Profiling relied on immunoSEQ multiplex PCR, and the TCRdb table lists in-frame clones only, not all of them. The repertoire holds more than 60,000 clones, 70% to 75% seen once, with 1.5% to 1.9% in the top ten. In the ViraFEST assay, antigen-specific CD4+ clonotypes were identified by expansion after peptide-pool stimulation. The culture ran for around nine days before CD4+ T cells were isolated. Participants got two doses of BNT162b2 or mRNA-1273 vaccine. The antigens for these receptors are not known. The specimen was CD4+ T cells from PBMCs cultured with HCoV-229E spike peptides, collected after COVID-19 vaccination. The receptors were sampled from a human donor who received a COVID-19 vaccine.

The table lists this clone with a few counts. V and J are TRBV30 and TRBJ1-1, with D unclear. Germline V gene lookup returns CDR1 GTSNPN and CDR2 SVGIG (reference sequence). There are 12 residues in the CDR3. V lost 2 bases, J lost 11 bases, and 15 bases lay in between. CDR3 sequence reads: CAWSLEAPSAFF. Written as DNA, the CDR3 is TGTGCCTGGAGTTTGGAAGCCCCATCGGCTTTCTTT.

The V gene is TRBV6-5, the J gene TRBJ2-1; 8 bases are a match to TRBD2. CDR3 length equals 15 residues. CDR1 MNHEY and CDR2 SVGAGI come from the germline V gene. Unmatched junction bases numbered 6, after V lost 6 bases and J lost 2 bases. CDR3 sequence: CASRPLAGTYNEQFF. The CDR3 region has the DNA TGTGCCAGCAGGCCCCTAGCGGGTACCTACAATGAGCAGTTCTTC.

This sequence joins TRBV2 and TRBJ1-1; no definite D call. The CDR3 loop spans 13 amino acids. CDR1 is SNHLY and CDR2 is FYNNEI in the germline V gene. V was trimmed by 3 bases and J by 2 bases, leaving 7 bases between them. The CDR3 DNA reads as TGTGCCAGCAGTGAGGACCATAACACTGAAGCTTTCTTT. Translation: CASSEDHNTEAFF.

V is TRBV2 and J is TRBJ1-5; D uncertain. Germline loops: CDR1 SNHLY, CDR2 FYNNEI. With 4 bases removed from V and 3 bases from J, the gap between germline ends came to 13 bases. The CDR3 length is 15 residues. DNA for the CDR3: TGTGCCAGCAGTGGGGTTGGTGGGGTCAATCAGCCCCAGCATTTT. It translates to CASSGVGGVNQPQHF. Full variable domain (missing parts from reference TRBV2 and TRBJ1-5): EPEVTQTPSHQVTQMGQEVILRCVPISNHLYFYWYRQILGQKVEFLVSFYNNEISEKSEIFDDQFSVERPDGSNFTLKIRSTKLEDSAMYFCASSGVGGVNQPQHFGDGTRLSIL.

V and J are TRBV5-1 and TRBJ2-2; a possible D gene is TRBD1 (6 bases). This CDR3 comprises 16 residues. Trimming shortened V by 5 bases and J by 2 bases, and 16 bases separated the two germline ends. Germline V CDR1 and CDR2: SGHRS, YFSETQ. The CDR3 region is CASRHQGRGNTGELFF. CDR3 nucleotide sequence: TGCGCCAGCAGACATCAGGGGCGTGGTAACACCGGGGAGCTGTTTTTT.

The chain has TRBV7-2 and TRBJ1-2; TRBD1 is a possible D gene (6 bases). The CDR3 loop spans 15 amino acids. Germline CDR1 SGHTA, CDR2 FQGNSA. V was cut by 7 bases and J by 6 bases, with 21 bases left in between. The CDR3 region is CASKVHRDPHNGYTF. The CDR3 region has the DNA TGTGCCAGCAAAGTCCACAGGGACCCCCATAATGGCTACACCTTC.

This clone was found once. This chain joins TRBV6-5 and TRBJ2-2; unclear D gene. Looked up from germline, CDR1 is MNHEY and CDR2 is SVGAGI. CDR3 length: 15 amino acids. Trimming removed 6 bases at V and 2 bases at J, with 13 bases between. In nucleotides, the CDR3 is TGTGCCAGCAGAAGGGATTCCATAAACACCGGGGAGCTGTTTTTT. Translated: CASRRDSINTGELFF.

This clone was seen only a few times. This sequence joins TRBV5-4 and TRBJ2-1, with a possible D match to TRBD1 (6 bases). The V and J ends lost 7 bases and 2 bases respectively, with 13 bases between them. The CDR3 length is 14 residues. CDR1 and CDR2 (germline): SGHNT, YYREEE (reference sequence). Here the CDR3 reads CASSGQLTYNEQFF. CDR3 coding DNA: TGTGCCAGCTCCGGACAGTTAACCTACAATGAGCAGTTCTTC.

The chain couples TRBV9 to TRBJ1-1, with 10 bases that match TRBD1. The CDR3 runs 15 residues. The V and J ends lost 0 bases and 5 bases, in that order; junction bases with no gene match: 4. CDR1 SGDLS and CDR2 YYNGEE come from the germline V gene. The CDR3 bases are TGTGCCAGCAGCGTAGAGGGGACAGGGGTAACTGAAGCTTTCTTT. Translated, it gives CASSVEGTGVTEAFF.

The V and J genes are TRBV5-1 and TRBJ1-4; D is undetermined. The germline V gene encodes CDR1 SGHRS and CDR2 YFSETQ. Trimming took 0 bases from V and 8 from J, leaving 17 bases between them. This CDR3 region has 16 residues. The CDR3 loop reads CASSLVDPFRAEKLFF. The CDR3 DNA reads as TGCGCCAGCAGCTTGGTAGACCCCTTTCGGGCGGAAAAACTGTTTTTT. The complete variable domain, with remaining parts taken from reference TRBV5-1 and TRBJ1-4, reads KAGVTQTPRYLIKTRGQQVTLSCSPISGHRSVSWYQQTPGQGLQFLFEYFSETQRNKGNFPGRFSGRQFSNSRSEMNVSTLELGDSALYLCASSLVDPFRAEKLFFGSGTQLSVL.

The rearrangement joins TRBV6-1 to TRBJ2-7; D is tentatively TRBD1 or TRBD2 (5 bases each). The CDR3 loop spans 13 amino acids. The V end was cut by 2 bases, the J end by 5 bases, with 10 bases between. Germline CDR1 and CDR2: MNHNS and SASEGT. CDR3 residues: CASSESRGDEQYV. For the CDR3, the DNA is TGTGCCAGCAGTGAATCGCGAGGGGACGAGCAGTACGTC.

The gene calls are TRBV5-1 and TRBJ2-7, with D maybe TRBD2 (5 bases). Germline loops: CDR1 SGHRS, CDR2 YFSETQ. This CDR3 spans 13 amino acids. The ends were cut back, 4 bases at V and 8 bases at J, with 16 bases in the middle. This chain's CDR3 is CASSIQLGDQQYV. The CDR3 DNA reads TGCGCCAGCAGCATACAACTCGGGGATCAGCAGTACGTC.

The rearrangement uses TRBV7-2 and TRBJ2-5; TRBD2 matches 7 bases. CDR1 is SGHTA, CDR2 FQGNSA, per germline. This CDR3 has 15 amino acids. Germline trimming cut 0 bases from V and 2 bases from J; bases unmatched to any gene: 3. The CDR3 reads CASSLASSGQETQYF. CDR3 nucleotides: TGTGCCAGCAGCTTAGCGTCTAGCGGACAAGAGACCCAGTACTTC. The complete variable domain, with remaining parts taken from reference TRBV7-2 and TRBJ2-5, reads GAGVSQSPSNKVTEKGKDVELRCDPISGHTALYWYRQSLGQGLEFLIYFQGNSAPDKSGLPSDRFSAERTGGSVSTLTIQRTQQEDSAVYLCASSLASSGQETQYFGPGTRLLVL.

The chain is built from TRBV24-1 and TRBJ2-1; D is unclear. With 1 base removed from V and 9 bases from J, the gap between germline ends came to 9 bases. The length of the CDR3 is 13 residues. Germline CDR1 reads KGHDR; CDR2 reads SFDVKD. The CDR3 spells CATSDLFRGEQFF. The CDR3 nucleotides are TGTGCCACCAGTGATTTATTCAGAGGTGAGCAGTTCTTC.

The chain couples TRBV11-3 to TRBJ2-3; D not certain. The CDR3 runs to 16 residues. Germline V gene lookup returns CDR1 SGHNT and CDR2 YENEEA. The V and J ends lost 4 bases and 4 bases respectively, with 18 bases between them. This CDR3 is CASSSATSNQPDTQYF. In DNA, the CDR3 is TGTGCCAGCAGCTCCGCCACAAGTAACCAACCAGATACGCAGTATTTT.

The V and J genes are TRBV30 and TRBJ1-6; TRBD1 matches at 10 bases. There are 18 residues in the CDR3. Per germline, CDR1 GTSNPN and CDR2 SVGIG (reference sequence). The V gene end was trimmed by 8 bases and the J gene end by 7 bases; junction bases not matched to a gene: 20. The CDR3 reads CAATPAGTGDFLNSPLHF. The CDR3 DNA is TGTGCCGCGACTCCTGCCGGGACAGGGGATTTCTTGAATTCACCCCTCCACTTT. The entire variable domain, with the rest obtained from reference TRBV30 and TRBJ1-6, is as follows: SQTIHQWPATLVQPVGSPLSLECTVEGTSNPNLYWYRQAAGRGLQLLFYSVGIGQISSEVPQNLSASRPQDRQFILSSKKLLLSDSGFYLCAATPAGTGDFLNSPLHFGNGTRLTVT.

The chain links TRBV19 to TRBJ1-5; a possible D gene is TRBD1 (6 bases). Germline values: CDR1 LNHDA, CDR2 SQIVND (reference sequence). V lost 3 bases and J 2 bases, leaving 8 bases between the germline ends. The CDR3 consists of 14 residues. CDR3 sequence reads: CASSISGGNQPQHF. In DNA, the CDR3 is TGTGCCAGTAGTATCTCAGGGGGCAATCAGCCCCAGCATTTT. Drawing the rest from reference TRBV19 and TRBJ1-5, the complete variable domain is DGGITQSPKYLFRKEGQNVTLSCEQNLNHDAMYWYRQDPGQGLRLIYYSQIVNDFQKGDIAEGYSVSREKKESFPLTVTSAQKNPTAFYLCASSISGGNQPQHFGDGTRLSIL.

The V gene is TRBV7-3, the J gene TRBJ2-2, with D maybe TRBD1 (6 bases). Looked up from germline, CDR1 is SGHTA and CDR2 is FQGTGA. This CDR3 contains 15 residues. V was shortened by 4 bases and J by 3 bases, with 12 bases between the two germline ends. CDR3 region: CASSSQGRDTGELFF. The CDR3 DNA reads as TGTGCCAGCAGCTCTCAGGGGCGCGACACCGGGGAGCTGTTTTTT.

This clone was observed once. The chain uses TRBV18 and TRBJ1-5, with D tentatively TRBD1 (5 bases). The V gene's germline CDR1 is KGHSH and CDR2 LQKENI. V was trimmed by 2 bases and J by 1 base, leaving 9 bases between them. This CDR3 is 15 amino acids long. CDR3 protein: CASSPAGQSNQPQHF. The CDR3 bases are TGTGCCAGCTCACCAGCAGGGCAGAGCAATCAGCCCCAGCATTTT.

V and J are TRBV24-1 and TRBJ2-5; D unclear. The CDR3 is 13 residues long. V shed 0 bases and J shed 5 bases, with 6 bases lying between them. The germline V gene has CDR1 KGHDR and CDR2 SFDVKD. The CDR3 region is CATSDLVAETQYF. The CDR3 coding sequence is TGTGCCACCAGTGATTTGGTGGCGGAGACCCAGTACTTC.

For the CDR3, the DNA is TGTGCCAGCTCGACAGGGCTCAATCAGCCCCAGCATTTT. Protein sequence: CASSTGLNQPQHF. The chain employs TRBV18 and TRBJ1-5, with 7 bases matching TRBD1. The CDR3 sequence is 13 residues long. Losses at the gene ends were 6 bases for V and 3 bases for J; bases not matched to a gene: 2. Germline loops: CDR1 KGHSH, CDR2 LQKENI.

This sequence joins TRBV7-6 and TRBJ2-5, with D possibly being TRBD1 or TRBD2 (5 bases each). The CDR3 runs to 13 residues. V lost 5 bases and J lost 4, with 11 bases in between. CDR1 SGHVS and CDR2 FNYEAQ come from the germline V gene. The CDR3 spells CASSPSRGETQYF. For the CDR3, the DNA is TGTGCCAGCAGCCCGTCGAGGGGAGAGACCCAGTACTTC. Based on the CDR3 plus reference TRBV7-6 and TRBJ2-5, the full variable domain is GAGVSQSPRYKVTKRGQDVALRCDPISGHVSLYWYRQALGQGPEFLTYFNYEAQQDKSGLPNDRFSAERPEGSISTLTIQRTEQRDSAMYRCASSPSRGETQYFGPGTRLLVL.

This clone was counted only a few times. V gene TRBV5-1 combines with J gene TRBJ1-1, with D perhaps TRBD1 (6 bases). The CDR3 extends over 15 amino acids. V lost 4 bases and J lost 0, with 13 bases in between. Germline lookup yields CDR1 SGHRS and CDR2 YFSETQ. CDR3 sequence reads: CASSTGGRVNTEAFF. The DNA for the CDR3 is TGCGCCAGCAGCACTGGGGGCAGGGTGAACACTGAAGCTTTCTTT.

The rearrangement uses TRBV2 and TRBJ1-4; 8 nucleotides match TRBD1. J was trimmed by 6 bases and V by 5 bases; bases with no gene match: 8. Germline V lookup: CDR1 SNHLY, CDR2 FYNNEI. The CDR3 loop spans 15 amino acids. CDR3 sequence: CASSPNRGSDEKLFF. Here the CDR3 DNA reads TGTGCCAGCAGTCCAAACAGGGGGAGTGATGAAAAACTGTTTTTT. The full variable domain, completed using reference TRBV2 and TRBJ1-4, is EPEVTQTPSHQVTQMGQEVILRCVPISNHLYFYWYRQILGQKVEFLVSFYNNEISEKSEIFDDQFSVERPDGSNFTLKIRSTKLEDSAMYFCASSPNRGSDEKLFFGSGTQLSVL.

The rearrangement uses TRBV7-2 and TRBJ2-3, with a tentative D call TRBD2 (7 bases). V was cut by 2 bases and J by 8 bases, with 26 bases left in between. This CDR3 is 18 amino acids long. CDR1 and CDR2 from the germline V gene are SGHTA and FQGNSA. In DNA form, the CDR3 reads TGTGCCAGCAGCTTAACACGCTCCGGGGGGCCTGCCGGTGTTACGCAGTATTTT. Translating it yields CASSLTRSGGPAGVTQYF. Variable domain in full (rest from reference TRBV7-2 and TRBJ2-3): GAGVSQSPSNKVTEKGKDVELRCDPISGHTALYWYRQSLGQGLEFLIYFQGNSAPDKSGLPSDRFSAERTGGSVSTLTIQRTQQEDSAVYLCASSLTRSGGPAGVTQYFGPGTRLTVL.

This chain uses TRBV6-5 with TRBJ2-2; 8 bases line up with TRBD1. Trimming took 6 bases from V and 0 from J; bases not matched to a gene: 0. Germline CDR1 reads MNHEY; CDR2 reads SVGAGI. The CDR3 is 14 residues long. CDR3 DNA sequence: TGTGCCAGCAGGGACAGGGCGAACACCGGGGAGCTGTTTTTT. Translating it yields CASRDRANTGELFF.

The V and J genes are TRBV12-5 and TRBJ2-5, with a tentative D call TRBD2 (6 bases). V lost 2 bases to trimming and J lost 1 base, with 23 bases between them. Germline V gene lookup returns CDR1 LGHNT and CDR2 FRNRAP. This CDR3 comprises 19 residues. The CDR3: CASGLNRMGGRHGQETQYF. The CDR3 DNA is TGTGCTAGTGGTTTGAACCGGATGGGGGGACGGCACGGCCAAGAGACCCAGTACTTC.

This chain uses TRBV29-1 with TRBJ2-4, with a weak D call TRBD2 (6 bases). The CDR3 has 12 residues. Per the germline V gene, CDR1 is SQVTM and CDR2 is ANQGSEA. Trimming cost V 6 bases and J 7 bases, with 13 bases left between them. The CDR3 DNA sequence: TGCAGCGTCCCTTTTGGAGGGAACATTCAGTACTTC. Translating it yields CSVPFGGNIQYF.

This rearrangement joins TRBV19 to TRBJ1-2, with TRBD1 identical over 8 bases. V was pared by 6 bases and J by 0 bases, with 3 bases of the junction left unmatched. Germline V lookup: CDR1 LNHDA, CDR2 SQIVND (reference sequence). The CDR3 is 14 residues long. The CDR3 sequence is CASRDRETNYGYTF. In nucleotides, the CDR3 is TGTGCCAGTAGGGACAGGGAAACTAACTATGGCTACACCTTC.

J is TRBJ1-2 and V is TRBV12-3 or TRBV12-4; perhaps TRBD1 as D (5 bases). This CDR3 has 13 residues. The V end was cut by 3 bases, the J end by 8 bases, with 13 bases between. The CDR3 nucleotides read TGTGCCAGCAGTTTGGGCAGGGAGTCCGGCTACACCTTC. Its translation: CASSLGRESGYTF.